Listed below are T cell receptor beta chains from one sample, sequenced in a study of cytomegalovirus exposure and HLA in healthy donors. The repertoire was sequenced with immunoSEQ multiplex PCR; TCRdb's copy has only in-frame clones and lacks some. The specimen's table records fewer than 75,000 clones. Sample: PBMCs. These TCRs come from a boy aged 5-17 years in good health and CMV-seronegative. Each CDR3 is given with its conserved first and last residue. Each record gives: D gene, V gene, J gene, CDR3 DNA, CDR3 protein. D genes are given only for firm matches.

D gene: TRBD1; V gene: TRBV14; J gene: TRBJ1-6; CDR3 DNA: TGTGCCAGCAGCCCAGGGACAGCGTCACCCCTCCACTTT; CDR3 protein: CASSPGTASPLHF
D gene: NA; V gene: TRBV7-6; J gene: TRBJ2-7; CDR3 DNA: TGTGCCAGCAGCTTAGCGGACAACGAGCAGTACTTC; CDR3 protein: CASSLADNEQYF
D gene: NA; V gene: TRBV19; J gene: TRBJ2-1; CDR3 DNA: TGTGCCAGTAGTTCCTCGGAGTTTGTAGGAGGAGGGCAGTTCTTC; CDR3 protein: CASSSSEFVGGGQFF
D gene: TRBD2; V gene: TRBV7-2; J gene: TRBJ2-7; CDR3 DNA: TGTGCCAGCAGCTCCCAGAGCGGGAGCTCCTACGAGCAGTACTTC; CDR3 protein: CASSSQSGSSYEQYF
D gene: NA; V gene: TRBV10-1; J gene: TRBJ2-3; CDR3 DNA: TGCGCCAGCAGTGACCCAGGCACAGATACGCAGTATTTT; CDR3 protein: CASSDPGTDTQYF
D gene: NA; V gene: TRBV10-3; J gene: TRBJ2-3; CDR3 DNA: TGTGCCATCGCGAGCGGCACAGATACGCAGTATTTT; CDR3 protein: CAIASGTDTQYF
D gene: TRBD1; V gene: TRBV10-3; J gene: TRBJ1-2; CDR3 DNA: TGTGCCATCAGTGATACAGGGGCTGGCTACACCTTC; CDR3 protein: CAISDTGAGYTF
D gene: NA; V gene: TRBV11-2; J gene: TRBJ2-1; CDR3 DNA: TGTGCCAGCAGCTTAGTGGAGGGGTCTGAGCAGTTCTTC; CDR3 protein: CASSLVEGSEQFF
D gene: TRBD1; V gene: TRBV7-2; J gene: TRBJ2-1; CDR3 DNA: TGTGCCAGCAGCCCCCCCCCGCGACAGGGGTCCAATGAGCAGTTCTTC; CDR3 protein: CASSPPPRQGSNEQFF
D gene: TRBD2; V gene: TRBV7-9; J gene: TRBJ2-7; CDR3 DNA: TGTGCCAGCAGCTTAGGGACTAGCGGCCTCGCCGAGCAGTACTTC; CDR3 protein: CASSLGTSGLAEQYF
D gene: TRBD1; V gene: TRBV6-1; J gene: TRBJ1-1; CDR3 DNA: TGTGCCAGCAGTGAGACGTCCTCACAGGGGGCGACTGAAGCTTTCTTT; CDR3 protein: CASSETSSQGATEAFF
D gene: TRBD1; V gene: TRBV19; J gene: TRBJ1-2; CDR3 DNA: TGTGCCAGTACCCTGGACAGGGGGAAGATCTATGGCTACACCTTC; CDR3 protein: CASTLDRGKIYGYTF
D gene: NA; V gene: TRBV2; J gene: TRBJ1-2; CDR3 DNA: TGTGCCAGCAGTGAACAACCCAGCTATGGCTACACCTTC; CDR3 protein: CASSEQPSYGYTF
D gene: TRBD2; V gene: TRBV9; J gene: TRBJ2-1; CDR3 DNA: TGTGCCAGCAGCGTAAACTACGGGGGGGCCCTCAATGAGCAGTTCTTC; CDR3 protein: CASSVNYGGALNEQFF
D gene: TRBD1; V gene: TRBV7-2; J gene: TRBJ1-2; CDR3 DNA: TGTGCCAGCAGCCAGGGGGGATCTAACTATGGCTACACCTTC; CDR3 protein: CASSQGGSNYGYTF
D gene: NA; V gene: TRBV5-1; J gene: TRBJ1-4; CDR3 DNA: TGCGCCAGCAGCTTTGTGGGAGAATGGGAAAAACTGTTTTTT; CDR3 protein: CASSFVGEWEKLFF
D gene: TRBD1; V gene: TRBV5-1; J gene: TRBJ2-2; CDR3 DNA: TGCGCCAGCAGCCGGATTGGGACAGGGGCGAACACCGGGGAGCTGTTTTTT; CDR3 protein: CASSRIGTGANTGELFF
D gene: TRBD1; V gene: TRBV5-1; J gene: TRBJ2-2; CDR3 DNA: TGCGCCAGCAGCGGGGGGACAGGACGGAACACCGGGGAGCTGTTTTTT; CDR3 protein: CASSGGTGRNTGELFF
D gene: NA; V gene: TRBV6-6; J gene: TRBJ2-7; CDR3 DNA: TGTGCCAGCAGAGTTACCTTGGCGGATCATCGCTACGAGCAGTACTTC; CDR3 protein: CASRVTLADHRYEQYF
D gene: TRBD1; V gene: TRBV5-6; J gene: TRBJ1-4; CDR3 DNA: TGTGCCAGCAGCTTGGGGGACAGGGAAGCTCAGAAACTGTTTTTT; CDR3 protein: CASSLGDREAQKLFF
D gene: NA; V gene: TRBV2; J gene: TRBJ1-6; CDR3 DNA: TGTGCCAGCAGTTTGAAGACAGCTTATAATTCACCCCTCCACTTT; CDR3 protein: CASSLKTAYNSPLHF
D gene: TRBD1; V gene: TRBV19; J gene: TRBJ1-1; CDR3 DNA: TGTGCCAGTAGTGGCTCCGGGACAGGGTACACTGAAGCTTTCTTT; CDR3 protein: CASSGSGTGYTEAFF
D gene: TRBD2; V gene: TRBV4-2; J gene: TRBJ2-2; CDR3 DNA: TGTGCCAGCAGCCCACAAGGAGGTAGCGGGGGTGGTGGCGGGGAGCTGTTTTTT; CDR3 protein: CASSPQGGSGGGGGELFF
D gene: NA; V gene: TRBV7-8; J gene: TRBJ1-2; CDR3 DNA: TGTGCCAGCAGCTTGAACTTCCCGCAGGATGGCTACACCTTC; CDR3 protein: CASSLNFPQDGYTF
D gene: NA; V gene: TRBV27; J gene: TRBJ1-1; CDR3 DNA: TGTGCCAGCAGTCGTGCGTCATCGAGCACTGAAGCTTTCTTT; CDR3 protein: CASSRASSSTEAFF
D gene: NA; V gene: TRBV7-6; J gene: TRBJ2-7; CDR3 DNA: TGTGCCAGCAGCTTAGCGGCCGAATATACCTACGAGCAGTACTTC; CDR3 protein: CASSLAAEYTYEQYF
D gene: TRBD2; V gene: TRBV4-1; J gene: TRBJ2-1; CDR3 DNA: TGCGCCAGCAGCCAAGACCTCGGGGGGGCTATTAACTATGAGCAGTTCTTC; CDR3 protein: CASSQDLGGAINYEQFF
D gene: TRBD2; V gene: TRBV5-1; J gene: TRBJ2-1; CDR3 DNA: TGCGCCAGCAGCTTCACAACTAGCGGGAGCTCCAATGAGCAGTTCTTC; CDR3 protein: CASSFTTSGSSNEQFF
D gene: NA; V gene: TRBV27; J gene: TRBJ1-2; CDR3 DNA: TGTGCCAGCAGTTTCAGGGGCCTATCAGGCTACACCTTC; CDR3 protein: CASSFRGLSGYTF
D gene: NA; V gene: TRBV10-3; J gene: TRBJ2-5; CDR3 DNA: TGTGCCATCGCAGGGGGGCAAGAGACCCAGTACTTC; CDR3 protein: CAIAGGQETQYF
D gene: NA; V gene: TRBV15; J gene: TRBJ2-1; CDR3 DNA: TGTGCCACCAGCGCTACTAGTTTCGATGAGCAGTTCTTC; CDR3 protein: CATSATSFDEQFF
D gene: NA; V gene: TRBV19; J gene: TRBJ1-5; CDR3 DNA: TGTGCCAGCCAGGACAGTTTTTATCAGCCCCAGCATTTT; CDR3 protein: CASQDSFYQPQHF
D gene: NA; V gene: TRBV19; J gene: TRBJ2-7; CDR3 DNA: TGTGCCAGTACGGGGTCCCGCGCCTACGAGCAGTACTTC; CDR3 protein: CASTGSRAYEQYF
D gene: TRBD1; V gene: TRBV5-1; J gene: TRBJ1-1; CDR3 DNA: TGCGCCAGCAGCACCGGGACAGGGATCGCTGAAGCTTTCTTT; CDR3 protein: CASSTGTGIAEAFF
D gene: NA; V gene: TRBV2; J gene: TRBJ2-7; CDR3 DNA: TGTGCCAGCCGGGTCTTCTCCTACGAGCAGTACTTC; CDR3 protein: CASRVFSYEQYF
D gene: TRBD2; V gene: TRBV29-1; J gene: TRBJ2-7; CDR3 DNA: TGCAGCGTACTTAGGTCTGGGGGGGGAGGATACGAGCAGTACTTC; CDR3 protein: CSVLRSGGGGYEQYF
D gene: TRBD1; V gene: TRBV29-1; J gene: TRBJ1-3; CDR3 DNA: TGCAGCGTTGAAAGGCAACAGGGGGTCTCTGGAAACACCATATATTTT; CDR3 protein: CSVERQQGVSGNTIYF
D gene: NA; V gene: TRBV9; J gene: TRBJ2-7; CDR3 DNA: TGTGCCAGCAGCTGGGAGCGGACCTCCTACGAGCAGTACTTC; CDR3 protein: CASSWERTSYEQYF
D gene: NA; V gene: TRBV5-1; J gene: TRBJ1-1; CDR3 DNA: TGCGCCAGCGGGGTACAGGAGAACACTGAAGCTTTCTTT; CDR3 protein: CASGVQENTEAFF
D gene: NA; V gene: TRBV5-6; J gene: TRBJ1-5; CDR3 DNA: TGTGCCAGCAGCTTGTATGATCAGCCCCAGCATTTT; CDR3 protein: CASSLYDQPQHF
D gene: NA; V gene: TRBV7-9; J gene: TRBJ2-3; CDR3 DNA: TGTGCCAGCAGCATGAGGGCAGATACGCAGTATTTT; CDR3 protein: CASSMRADTQYF
D gene: TRBD1; V gene: TRBV23-1; J gene: TRBJ1-5; CDR3 DNA: TGCGCCAGCAGTCCTCATGGCAGGGGGCGCAGGTACGGTCAGCCCCAGCATTTT; CDR3 protein: CASSPHGRGRRYGQPQHF
D gene: NA; V gene: TRBV27; J gene: TRBJ1-5; CDR3 DNA: TGTGCCAGCAGAGAGGAAGGCAGGGTCGGGCAGCCCCAGCATTTT; CDR3 protein: CASREEGRVGQPQHF
D gene: TRBD1; V gene: TRBV2; J gene: TRBJ2-5; CDR3 DNA: TGTGCCAGCAGTGCGGGGACAGGGGCACCTCAAGAGACCCAGTACTTC; CDR3 protein: CASSAGTGAPQETQYF
D gene: TRBD2; V gene: TRBV10-3; J gene: TRBJ2-3; CDR3 DNA: TGTGCCATCAGTGTTAGCCAGCGGGGGAGCACAGATACGCAGTATTTT; CDR3 protein: CAISVSQRGSTDTQYF
D gene: NA; V gene: TRBV19; J gene: TRBJ2-7; CDR3 DNA: TGTGCCAGTGGGGAGGTCTACGAGCAGTACTTC; CDR3 protein: CASGEVYEQYF
D gene: TRBD1; V gene: TRBV29-1; J gene: TRBJ1-1; CDR3 DNA: TGCAGCGTCACGGACAGGACCAGTGAAGCTTTCTTT; CDR3 protein: CSVTDRTSEAFF
D gene: TRBD2; V gene: TRBV19; J gene: TRBJ2-7; CDR3 DNA: TGTGCCAGTAGGCAAACTAGCGGTTCAAACTACGAGCAGTACTTC; CDR3 protein: CASRQTSGSNYEQYF
D gene: TRBD1; V gene: TRBV2; J gene: TRBJ1-6; CDR3 DNA: TGTGCCAGCAGGGACAGGGGCTATAGCTCACCCCTCCACTTT; CDR3 protein: CASRDRGYSSPLHF
D gene: NA; V gene: TRBV12-5; J gene: TRBJ2-1; CDR3 DNA: TGTGCTAGTGGCTCCCCGGGGGCCTACAATGAGCAGTTCTTC; CDR3 protein: CASGSPGAYNEQFF
D gene: TRBD1; V gene: TRBV19; J gene: TRBJ2-3; CDR3 DNA: TGTGCCAGTAGTATTAGACCGAGAAAGGACAGGGTCGCAGATACGCAGTATTTT; CDR3 protein: CASSIRPRKDRVADTQYF
D gene: NA; V gene: TRBV14; J gene: TRBJ2-7; CDR3 DNA: TGTGCCAGCAGCGCCCGGGGACTGGCCTACGAGCAGTACTTC; CDR3 protein: CASSARGLAYEQYF
D gene: TRBD2; V gene: TRBV5-6; J gene: TRBJ2-5; CDR3 DNA: TGTGCCAGCAGCTTGCTAGCGGAGGAAGAGACCCAGTACTTC; CDR3 protein: CASSLLAEEETQYF
D gene: NA; V gene: TRBV27; J gene: TRBJ2-2; CDR3 DNA: TGTGCCAGCGCCCTCCAGGGGACCGGGGAGCTGTTTTTT; CDR3 protein: CASALQGTGELFF
D gene: TRBD2; V gene: TRBV5-1; J gene: TRBJ2-7; CDR3 DNA: TGCGCCAGCAGCAAAGGACAGGGGGCATCATCACTAGCGGGAGGGGCGTTCTACGAGCAGTACTTC; CDR3 protein: CASSKGQGASSLAGGAFYEQYF